This passage covers 18 T cell receptor beta chains from one sample sequenced in a study of monozygotic twins with inflammatory bowel disease. TCRdb re-called the 5' RACE reads and shows each CDR3 protein once, DNA omitted. Its table lists approximately 420,000 distinct CDR3 sequences. Sequenced material: blood. The receptors shown here come from a human donor with ulcerative colitis or Crohn's disease, or a healthy co-twin of an affected twin (not recorded which).

The chain joins TRBV29-1 to TRBJ1-1. The CDR3 is 14 residues long. Germline CDR1 reads SQVTM; CDR2 reads ANQGSEA. CDR3 sequence reads: CSVGAGAMNTEAFF.

V usage is TRBV18 and J usage is TRBJ2-7; TCRdb's assignment of TRBD1 cannot be checked, as there is no DNA. Germline loops: CDR1 KGHSH, CDR2 LQKENI. The CDR3 runs 14 residues. CDR3 sequence reads: CASSTETGSYEQYF.

This chain joins TRBV15 and TRBJ2-1. Germline values: CDR1 LNHNV, CDR2 YYDKDF (reference sequence). The CDR3 totals 14 residues. This CDR3 reads CATSREGQGYEQFF.

The rearrangement joins TRBV27 to TRBJ2-3; TCRdb calls TRBD2, which cannot be checked without DNA. Germline CDR1 reads MNHEY; CDR2 reads SMNVEV (reference sequence). This CDR3 spans 15 amino acids. This CDR3 reads CASSPELAGGNTQYF.

The rearrangement uses TRBV7-8 and TRBJ2-2; the D gene TCRdb calls, TRBD1, cannot be checked with no DNA. The CDR3 has 18 amino acids. Germline V CDR1 and CDR2: SGHVS, FQNEAQ. This chain's CDR3 is CASSLDGAGRGYTGELFF.

The genes are TRBV20-1 and TRBJ2-5; TCRdb selects TRBD2, and the lack of DNA leaves this call unchecked. Germline-derived CDR1 and CDR2 are DFQATT and SNEGSKA (reference sequence). The length of the CDR3 is 15 residues. The chain's CDR3 is CSARVDGEGQETQYF.

This chain links TRBV10-1 with TRBJ2-1; TCRdb reports TRBD1, a call that lacks DNA to check it against. The CDR3 has 21 residues. Germline V gives CDR1 WNHNN, CDR2 SYGVQD (reference sequence). The CDR3 spells CASSGSAPEHPAQRRYNEQFF.

The rearrangement uses TRBV7-2 and TRBJ2-4. This CDR3 is 15 amino acids long. Germline V CDR1 and CDR2: SGHTA, FQGNSA. The CDR3 region is CASSLVWGGKNIQYF.

The chain joins TRBV7-3 to TRBJ2-1; absent DNA, TCRdb's TRBD1 call cannot be checked. The germline CDR1 and CDR2 sequences are SGHTA and FQGTGA. The CDR3 length is 15 residues. The CDR3 loop is CASSSTGHSIDEQFF.

The chain recombines TRBV27 with TRBJ2-3. The CDR3 covers 14 residues. Per the germline V gene, CDR1 is MNHEY and CDR2 is SMNVEV (reference sequence). The CDR3 is CASSLGLATDTQYF.

The J gene is TRBJ1-2, the V gene TRBV20-1; TCRdb proposes TRBD1, but this gene call is untestable without DNA. Per germline, CDR1 DFQATT and CDR2 SNEGSKA (reference sequence). This CDR3 comprises 14 residues. This CDR3 is CSARVRTEIYGYTF.

The rearrangement joins TRBV12-3 or TRBV12-4 to TRBJ2-3. CDR3 length: 13 amino acids. The CDR3 sequence: CASSLNGGDTQYF.

V gene TRBV3-1 combines with J gene TRBJ1-2; lacking DNA, the TRBD1 call made by TCRdb goes unchecked. Germline values: CDR1 LGHDT, CDR2 YNNKEL (reference sequence). This CDR3 spans 15 amino acids. The CDR3 sequence is CASSLPAGEHYGYTF.

V usage is TRBV29-1 and J usage is TRBJ2-2; TCRdb outputs TRBD1, but without DNA this stays unchecked. The CDR3 runs 12 residues. Per germline, CDR1 SQVTM and CDR2 ANQGSEA. The CDR3 is CSVGQGTGELFF.

The chain is built from TRBV11-2 and TRBJ2-7. This CDR3 is 15 amino acids long. Germline-derived CDR1 and CDR2 are SGHAT and FQNNGV. The CDR3 reads CASSFEGIDIREQYF.

V gene TRBV28 combines with J gene TRBJ2-5; TCRdb's D call of TRBD1 is untestable without DNA. The germline CDR1 and CDR2 sequences are MDHEN and SYDVKM. This CDR3 has 13 amino acids. The CDR3 reads CASSPRGQETQYF.

The chain joins TRBV27 to TRBJ2-3; TCRdb picks TRBD1, but there is no DNA to check that call. Germline V gene sequence: CDR1 MNHEY, CDR2 SMNVEV (reference sequence). CDR3 size: 15 residues. The CDR3: CASSRGSARTDTQYF.

The rearrangement joins TRBV4-2 to TRBJ1-3. The CDR3 has 12 amino acids. Per the germline V gene, CDR1 is LGHNA and CDR2 is YNFKEQ. This chain's CDR3 is CASSHDGNTIYF.